This T cell receptor (beta chain) was sequenced in a study of T cells in Graves' hyperthyroidism and ophthalmopathy. Diagnoses used clinical symptoms, serum thyroxine and TRAb, thyroid ultrasound and orbital computed tomography. Regions amplified from RNA transcripts were the TCR beta CDR3 regions. Initially, a first-round RT-PCR of the TCR CDR3 employed the HTBI primer set. TCRdb processed the multiplex PCR reads anew with MiXCR; each CDR3 protein has one entry. Among a few hundred thousand distinct CDR3 sequences, around 46% were seen once, and the ten largest hold 7.5% to 8.5%. In regard to this clonotype: The junction departs from germline at one end; a sequencing error may be responsible.

The sample comprised peripheral blood or thyroid tissue (not recorded which). This sequence was found in a woman aged 18-29 years with Graves' hyperthyroidism.

The CDR3 sequence is CASIPLGDTEAFF. The CDR3 DNA sequence: TGTGCTAGCATCCCGTTGGGGGACACTGAAGCTTTCTTT. V and J are TRBV7-7 and TRBJ1-1; possible D gene TRBD1, 5 bases. There are 13 residues in the CDR3. Germline-derived CDR1 and CDR2 are SSHAT and FNYEAQ (reference sequence).